What follows are 9 T cell receptor beta chains derived from one specimen sequenced in a study of liver allograft versus peripheral blood T cells. At the level of the study: The authors compared T cell receptor repertoires in transplanted livers with recipients' peripheral blood repertoires.

Each CDR3 protein is one row after TCRdb ran MiXCR on the reads. The top ten hold 10% to 15% of the sample, which has some 16,000 distinct CDR3 sequences, roughly 21% seen once. The receptors were sampled from a human patient who had a liver transplant. A subset of T cells may come from the graft donor.

This clonotype has a count of ten or more. The V and J genes are TRBV19 and TRBJ1-2; D remains unclear. The CDR3 runs 18 residues. Trimming cost V 7 bases and J 4 bases, with 28 bases left between them. Germline V CDR1 and CDR2: LNHDA, SQIVND (reference sequence). The CDR3 bases are TGTGCCAGTACCGAATCCGGGCTGGGTCCCTTTCGGGGCTATGGCTACACCTTC. This encodes CASTESGLGPFRGYGYTF. The full variable domain, in which reference TRBV19 and TRBJ1-2 provide the parts outside the CDR3, is DGGITQSPKYLFRKEGQNVTLSCEQNLNHDAMYWYRQDPGQGLRLIYYSQIVNDFQKGDIAEGYSVSREKKESFPLTVTSAQKNPTAFYLCASTESGLGPFRGYGYTFGSGTRLTVV.

In this sample, this clonotype turned up many times. This chain joins TRBV28 and TRBJ1-1; D remains ambiguous. The germline V gene encodes CDR1 MDHEN and CDR2 SYDVKM. The CDR3 has 11 residues. V lost 5 bases to trimming and J lost 8 bases, with 9 bases between them. This chain's CDR3 is CASSQSREAFF. The CDR3 coding sequence is TGTGCCAGCAGTCAATCCCGGGAAGCTTTCTTT.

This clonotype was picked up many times. The CDR3 bases are TGTGCCAGCAGTCTAAATCCCGCGGGAGTAAGCGAGCAGTACTTC. Translated, it gives CASSLNPAGVSEQYF. V is TRBV6-2 or TRBV6-3 and J is TRBJ2-7, with 7 positions matching TRBD2. The CDR3 sequence is 15 residues long. The junction had 13 bases not matched to a gene; V was cut back by 5 bases and J by 6 bases. Looked up from germline, CDR1 is MNHEY and CDR2 is SVGEGT.

The chain recombines TRBV5-4 with TRBJ2-1; 13 bases are shared with TRBD2. The germline V gene encodes CDR1 SGHNT and CDR2 YYREEE (reference sequence). V lost 4 bases, J lost 0 bases, and 1 base stayed unmatched. The CDR3 totals 16 residues. The CDR3 DNA reads TGTGCCAGCAGCGGGACTAGCGGGACCTCCTACAATGAGCAGTTCTTC. It yields the protein CASSGTSGTSYNEQFF.

This clonotype was recorded a few times. The rearrangement links TRBV11-1 to TRBJ2-6; weak D call: TRBD1 (5 bases). The germline V gene encodes CDR1 SGHAT and CDR2 FQDESV (reference sequence). This CDR3 contains 17 residues. The V end lost 2 bases, the J end lost 0 bases, and 11 bases lay between the germline ends. The DNA of the CDR3 is TGTGCCAGCAGCTTACGACAGCCCCCCTCTGGGGCCAACGTCCTGACTTTC. Encoded protein: CASSLRQPPSGANVLTF.

This chain connects TRBV20-1 to TRBJ2-3, with 8 positions matching TRBD2. This CDR3 spans 16 amino acids. The J segment lost 6 bases and the V segment lost 1 base, leaving 12 bases of the junction unmatched. CDR1 and CDR2 from the germline V gene are DFQATT and SNEGSKA (reference sequence). The CDR3 loop is CSARAGLAGIRDTQYF. The CDR3, as DNA: TGCAGTGCTAGAGCGGGATTAGCGGGGATCCGGGATACGCAGTATTTT.

By sample share, this clonotype is medium-sized (0.01 to 0.1%). This chain uses TRBV6-5 with TRBJ1-1; possible D gene TRBD1, 5 bases. In germline, CDR1 is MNHEY, CDR2 SVGAGI. Trimming stripped 5 bases from V and 9 bases from J, with 16 bases between. This CDR3 contains 13 residues. CDR3: CASSPIDRTQAFF. The CDR3 DNA is TGTGCCAGCAGTCCGATTGACAGAACGCAAGCTTTCTTT.

The chain carries TRBV7-2 and TRBJ2-1; D is unresolved. V gave up 1 base and J gave up 8 bases, with 12 bases separating them. In germline, CDR1 is SGHTA, CDR2 FQGNSA. CDR3 length: 14 amino acids. The CDR3 is CASSLGDNIDEQFF. As DNA, the CDR3 is TGTGCCAGCAGCTTAGGGGATAATATCGATGAGCAGTTCTTC.

This clonotype has ten or more counts. The gene calls are TRBV29-1 and TRBJ1-5; D is ambiguous. CDR1 is SQVTM, CDR2 ANQGSEA, per germline. The CDR3 consists of 12 residues. Trimming took 4 bases from V and 4 from J, leaving 8 bases between them. The CDR3 loop is CSVGAANQPQHF. CDR3 DNA sequence: TGCAGCGTTGGGGCGGCAAATCAGCCCCAGCATTTT.